This T cell receptor (beta chain) originates from a study of STAT5B mutations in CD4+ large granular lymphocyte leukemia. General study points: No patients shared main leukemic clonotypes, though about 24% appeared at low frequency elsewhere.

To note about this clone: The antigen remains unidentified.

This CDR3 has 13 amino acids. Looked up from germline, CDR1 is LNHDA and CDR2 is SQIVND (reference sequence). The J segment lost 7 bases and the V segment lost 6 bases, leaving 6 bases of the junction unmatched. Clones were read by immunoSEQ multiplex PCR, and TCRdb kept only the in-frame ones, dropping some. The sample holds roughly 38,000 clones; 70% to 80% are singletons and the top ten take 0.55%. V and J are TRBV19 and TRBJ1-1; 9 positions match TRBD1. Sequencing was carried out using CD4+ T cells from blood buffy coats. The clonotype was recovered from a human donor in good health. DNA of the CDR3: TGTGCCAGTAGCACGGACAGGGGCTTTGAAGCTTTCTTT. Its protein product is CASSTDRGFEAFF.